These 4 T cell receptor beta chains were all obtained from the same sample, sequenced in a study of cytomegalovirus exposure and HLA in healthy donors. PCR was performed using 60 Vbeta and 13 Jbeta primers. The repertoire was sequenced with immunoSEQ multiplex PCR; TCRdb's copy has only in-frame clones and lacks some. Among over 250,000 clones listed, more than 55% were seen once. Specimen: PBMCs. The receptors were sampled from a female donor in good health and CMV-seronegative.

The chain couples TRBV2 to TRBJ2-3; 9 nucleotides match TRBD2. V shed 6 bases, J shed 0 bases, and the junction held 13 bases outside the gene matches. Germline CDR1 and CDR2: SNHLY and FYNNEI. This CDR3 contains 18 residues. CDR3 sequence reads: CASRGDGTSMLSTDTQYF. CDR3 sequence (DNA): TGTGCCAGCAGGGGTGATGGGACTAGCATGCTTAGCACAGATACGCAGTATTTT.

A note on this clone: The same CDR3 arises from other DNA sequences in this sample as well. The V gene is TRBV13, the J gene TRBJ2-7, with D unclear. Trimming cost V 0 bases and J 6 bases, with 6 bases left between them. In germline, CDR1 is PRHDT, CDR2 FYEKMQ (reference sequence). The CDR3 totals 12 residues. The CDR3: CASSLGASEQYF. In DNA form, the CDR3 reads TGTGCCAGCAGCTTAGGAGCTAGCGAGCAGTACTTC. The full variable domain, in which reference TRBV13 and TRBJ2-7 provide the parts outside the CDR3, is AAGVIQSPRHLIKEKRETATLKCYPIPRHDTVYWYQQGPGQDPQFLISFYEKMQSDKGSIPDRFSAQQFSDYHSELNMSSLELGDSALYFCASSLGASEQYFGPGTRLTVT.

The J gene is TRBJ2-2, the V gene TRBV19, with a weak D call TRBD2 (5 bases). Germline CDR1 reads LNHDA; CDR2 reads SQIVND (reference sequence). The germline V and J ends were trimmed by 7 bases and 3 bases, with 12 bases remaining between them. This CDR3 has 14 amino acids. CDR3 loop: CASTRKGDTGELFF. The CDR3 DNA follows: TGTGCCAGTACCCGAAAGGGAGACACCGGGGAGCTGTTTTTT. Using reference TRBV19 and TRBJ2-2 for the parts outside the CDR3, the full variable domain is DGGITQSPKYLFRKEGQNVTLSCEQNLNHDAMYWYRQDPGQGLRLIYYSQIVNDFQKGDIAEGYSVSREKKESFPLTVTSAQKNPTAFYLCASTRKGDTGELFFGEGSRLTVL.

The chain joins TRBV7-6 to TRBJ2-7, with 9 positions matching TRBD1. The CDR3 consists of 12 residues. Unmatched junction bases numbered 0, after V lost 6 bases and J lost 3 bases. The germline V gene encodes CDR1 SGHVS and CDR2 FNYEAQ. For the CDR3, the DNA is TGTGCCAGCAGGGGACAGGGCTACGAGCAGTACTTC. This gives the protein CASRGQGYEQYF. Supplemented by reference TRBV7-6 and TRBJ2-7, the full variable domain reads GAGVSQSPRYKVTKRGQDVALRCDPISGHVSLYWYRQALGQGPEFLTYFNYEAQQDKSGLPNDRFSAERPEGSISTLTIQRTEQRDSAMYRCASRGQGYEQYFGPGTRLTVT.